The rows below give T cell receptor beta chains drawn from one sample of a study of T cell responses to AZD1222 COVID-19 vaccine. TCRdb keeps only in-frame clones here, not all; method: immunoSEQ multiplex PCR. Among 45,000 to 70,000 clones listed, roughly nine tenths were seen once. The material sequenced was peripheral blood, taken 28 days after the second AZD1222 dose. Receptor source: an adult who received the AZD1222 COVID-19 vaccine. Each CDR3 is given with its conserved first and last residue. A D gene is named only where the DNA matches it firmly. Clone size is given for some rows only: seen once, a few or many times, or a class if the clone is expanded.

>TRBV6-5|.|TRBD1|TRBJ2-2
TGTGCCAGCAAGGGACAGGGAAACACCGGGGAGCTGTTTTTT
CASKGQGNTGELFF
>TRBV7-2|.|.|TRBJ2-1
TGTGCCAGCAGCTTAGTGGGGCCGAGGGTCTACAATGAGCAGTTCTTC
CASSLVGPRVYNEQFF
>TRBV7-2|.|TRBD1|TRBJ1-2
TGTGCCAGCAGGGGGCCGGGACAGGGAATGACTAACTATGGCTACACCTTC
CASRGPGQGMTNYGYTF
>TRBV5-1|.|.|TRBJ1-6
TGCGCCAGCAGCTTGGGACGGAATAATTCACCCCTCCACTTT
CASSLGRNNSPLHF
>TRBV9|.|TRBD1|TRBJ2-3
TGTGCCAGCAGCCTCCGGACAGGGGAAGACGCAGATACGCAGTATTTT
CASSLRTGEDADTQYF
>TRBV6-2/TRBV6-3|.|.|TRBJ2-1
TGTGCCAGCAGTTATGTTGGGAGTGATGAGCAGTTCTTC
CASSYVGSDEQFF
>TRBV30|.|.|TRBJ1-3
TGTGCCTGGAGCCCGGGGGTACCTGGAAACACCATATATTTT
CAWSPGVPGNTIYF
>TRBV6-5|.|TRBD1|TRBJ1-2
TGTGCCAGCCTCGGGACAGGGGGAGCCTATGGCTACACCTTC
CASLGTGGAYGYTF
>TRBV5-5|.|.|TRBJ2-3
TGTGCCAGCAGCTTTTTCGGCACAGATACGCAGTATTTT
CASSFFGTDTQYF
>TRBV28|.|TRBD2|TRBJ2-5
TGTGCCATCCAGACTAGCGGGTTCCAAGAGACCCAGTACTTC
CAIQTSGFQETQYF
>TRBV30|.|.|TRBJ1-1
TGTGCCTGGACAGGGGAAATGAACACTGAAGCTTTCTTT
CAWTGEMNTEAFF
>TRBV28|.|.|TRBJ1-5
TGTGCCAGCAGTTCGAACAGGGCTGGGCAGCCCCAGCATTTT
CASSSNRAGQPQHF
>TRBV2|.|.|TRBJ2-3
TGTGCCAGCAGTGACATGGATACTAGCACAGATACGCAGTATTTT
CASSDMDTSTDTQYF
>TRBV19|few|TRBD1|TRBJ2-7
TGTGCCAGTAGTATTTACGCTTCGGGGACAGGGGTAACCGAGCAGTACTTC
CASSIYASGTGVTEQYF
>TRBV11-2|.|TRBD1|TRBJ1-1
TGTGCCAGCAGCAAGTCGACAGGGGGCGTCTCACCCACTGAAGCTTTCTTT
CASSKSTGGVSPTEAFF
>TRBV6-2/TRBV6-3|.|.|TRBJ1-1
TGTGCCAGCAGTTCGGACCCGAGACCGAACACTGAAGCTTTCTTT
CASSSDPRPNTEAFF
>TRBV11-3|.|.|TRBJ1-4
TGTGCCAGCAGCTTGGGAGCAACTAATGAAAAACTGTTTTTT
CASSLGATNEKLFF
>TRBV7-3|.|.|TRBJ1-2
TGTGCCAGCAGCCCCGAGGGGGACCGCGACTATGGCTACACCTTC
CASSPEGDRDYGYTF
>TRBV5-1|.|.|TRBJ2-7
TGCGCCAGCAGCTTGGGACCGGGACTCTCATACGAGCAGTACTTC
CASSLGPGLSYEQYF
>TRBV20-1|.|TRBD2|TRBJ2-5
TGCAGTGCTAGTCCAATTAGCGGGGAATGGGAGACCCAGTACTTC
CSASPISGEWETQYF